These 28 T cell receptor beta chains were sequenced from one sample in a study of T cell repertoires in cytomegalovirus infection. TCRdb re-derived calls from the reads in MiXCR, one entry per CDR3 protein. The data show around 77,000 distinct CDR3 sequences, 20% seen once. These receptors have no identified antigens. The sample consisted of CD8+ T cells from cultured PBMCs, taken from culture after CMV antigen stimulation. All receptors derive from a human donor in good health (CMV status not recorded). Some clones in this sample may be carry-over from other donors' samples.

The J gene is TRBJ1-5, the V gene TRBV12-3 or TRBV12-4, with 7 bases identical to TRBD1. CDR3 length: 15 amino acids. The trim removed 6 bases at V and 2 bases at J, leaving 7 bases unmatched. The CDR3 DNA sequence: TGTGCCAGCAGCGGACAGGCCTCTGGCAATCAGCCCCAGCATTTT. It yields the protein CASSGQASGNQPQHF.

J is TRBJ1-5 and V is TRBV19; no reliable D call. Germline V CDR1 and CDR2: LNHDA, SQIVND (reference sequence). Trimming took off 3 bases at V and 5 bases at J, with 11 bases between the two ends. The CDR3 is 14 amino acids. CDR3 region: CASSIRAEYQPQHF. CDR3 sequence (DNA): TGTGCCAGTAGTATCCGGGCAGAATATCAGCCCCAGCATTTT.

In the case of this clonotype: Germline is not matched at one junction end, which may reflect a read error. V gene TRBV24-1 combines with J gene TRBJ1-1; D not resolved. Germline assignment: CDR1 KGHDR and CDR2 SFDVKD. The CDR3 runs 12 residues. The CDR3 DNA follows: TGTGCCACAAGTGCGCACGACACTGAAGCTTTCTTT. This sequence encodes CATSAHDTEAFF.

In this sample, this clonotype turned up many times. The chain joins TRBV6-4 to TRBJ2-1; no reliable D call. Germline CDR1 and CDR2: MRHNA and SNTAGT. The CDR3 has 13 amino acids. V gave up 2 bases and J gave up 8 bases, with 10 bases separating them. The CDR3 bases are TGTGCCAGCAGTGACGGCCCCACGGATGAGCAGTTCTTC. Its protein product is CASSDGPTDEQFF.

This CDR3 reads CASSAADYNEQFF. DNA of the CDR3: TGCGCCAGCAGCGCGGCAGACTACAATGAGCAGTTCTTC. This chain links TRBV4-1 with TRBJ2-1; D gene uncertain. CDR1 MGHRA and CDR2 YSYEKL come from the germline V gene. CDR3 length: 13 amino acids. V was shortened by 5 bases and J by 3 bases, with 8 bases between the two germline ends.

This clonotype appeared many times. This sequence joins TRBV7-2 and TRBJ1-3; the D gene is possibly TRBD1 (6 bases). Germline-derived CDR1 and CDR2 are SGHTA and FQGNSA. This CDR3 has 18 residues. Trimming took off 4 bases at V and 4 bases at J, with 23 bases between the two ends. The CDR3 nucleotides are TGTGCCAGCAGCTCGAGTGGGACAACCCCCTCTCTGGGAAACACCATATATTTT. Translated, it gives CASSSSGTTPSLGNTIYF.

This clonotype was counted between two and nine times. V and J are TRBV4-1 and TRBJ1-1; D possibly corresponds to TRBD1 (5 bases). The CDR3 has 14 amino acids. Germline CDR1 reads MGHRA; CDR2 reads YSYEKL. The V and J ends lost 3 bases and 9 bases respectively, with 17 bases between them. CDR3: CASSQGRGEFKAFF. The DNA of the CDR3 is TGCGCCAGCAGCCAGGGACGGGGCGAGTTTAAAGCTTTCTTT.

The rearrangement joins TRBV7-8 to TRBJ2-7; 8 bases align to TRBD2. Germline V gene data show CDR1 as SGHVS and CDR2 as FQNEAQ. The CDR3 covers 15 residues. Trimming took 4 bases from V and 1 from J; bases not matched to a gene: 6. Here the CDR3 DNA reads TGTGCCAGCAGCTCCGCCGGGACTAGTTCCTACGAGCAGTACTTC. This encodes CASSSAGTSSYEQYF. The complete variable domain, with remaining parts taken from reference TRBV7-8 and TRBJ2-7, reads GAGVSQSPRYKVAKRGQDVALRCDPISGHVSLFWYQQALGQGPEFLTYFQNEAQLDKSGLPSDRFFAERPEGSVSTLKIQRTQQEDSAVYLCASSSAGTSSYEQYFGPGTRLTVT.

There are many counts of this clonotype. The chain uses TRBV3-1 and TRBJ1-2; D is uncertain. Trimming cost V 0 bases and J 3 bases, with 26 bases left between them. This CDR3 contains 20 residues. CDR1 is LGHDT and CDR2 is YNNKEL in the germline V gene (reference sequence). The CDR3 sequence is CASSQDLVHGSLESDYGYTF. The CDR3 DNA reads as TGTGCCAGCAGCCAAGATCTGGTTCACGGCAGCCTGGAGTCTGACTATGGCTACACCTTC.

The chain is built from TRBV27 and TRBJ1-2; possible D gene TRBD1, 6 bases. Germline loops: CDR1 MNHEY, CDR2 SMNVEV (reference sequence). Trimming cost V 5 bases and J 5 bases, with 12 bases left between them. The CDR3 consists of 13 residues. CDR3 amino acids: CASSEGGWYGYTF. The CDR3, as DNA: TGTGCCAGCAGTGAGGGGGGGTGGTATGGCTACACCTTC.

This clonotype was seen at least ten times. The chain combines TRBV28 with TRBJ1-3; no definite D call. This CDR3 comprises 15 residues. The V gene's germline CDR1 is MDHEN and CDR2 SYDVKM. The ends were cut back, 2 bases at V and 2 bases at J, with 10 bases in the middle. In DNA, the CDR3 is TGTGCCAGCAGTTTAAGTTCGGGAACTGGAAACACCATATATTTT. Protein: CASSLSSGTGNTIYF.

This clonotype occurred many times. This rearrangement joins TRBV7-6 to TRBJ1-1; D gene uncertain. The CDR3 totals 12 residues. Trimming removed 5 bases at V and 9 bases at J, with 13 bases between. Germline CDR1 SGHVS, CDR2 FNYEAQ. CDR3 DNA sequence: TGTGCCAGCAGCCCTTCGGGCACCCAAGCTTTCTTT. Protein: CASSPSGTQAFF.

The chain employs TRBV9 and TRBJ2-7; 8 nucleotides align to TRBD1. Losses at the gene ends were 0 bases for V and 2 bases for J; bases not matched to a gene: 1. The CDR3 consists of 14 residues. From germline, CDR1 is SGDLS and CDR2 YYNGEE. CDR3 coding DNA: TGTGCCAGCAGCGTAGGGACAGGGACCTACGAGCAGTACTTC. It encodes CASSVGTGTYEQYF. The full variable domain, its missing parts supplied by reference TRBV9 and TRBJ2-7, is DSGVTQTPKHLITATGQRVTLRCSPRSGDLSVYWYQQSLDQGLQFLIQYYNGEERAKGNILERFSAQQFPDLHSELNLSSLELGDSALYFCASSVGTGTYEQYFGPGTRLTVT.

This clonotype showed up just a few times. This chain uses TRBV9 with TRBJ2-1; D may correspond to TRBD1 or TRBD2 (5 bases each). The CDR3 consists of 16 residues. From germline, CDR1 is SGDLS and CDR2 YYNGEE. Trimming pared 0 bases from V and 2 bases from J, leaving 12 bases between. CDR3 amino acids: CASSVEGTLTYNEQFF. CDR3 coding DNA: TGTGCCAGCAGCGTAGAAGGGACGCTAACCTACAATGAGCAGTTCTTC.

J is TRBJ1-1 and V is TRBV6-1, with D uncertain. Germline V gene sequence: CDR1 MNHNS, CDR2 SASEGT. The length of the CDR3 is 13 residues. V lost 7 bases and J lost 1, with 10 bases in between. CDR3 protein: CASKDRPNTEAFF. Written as DNA, the CDR3 is TGTGCCAGCAAGGACCGACCGAACACTGAAGCTTTCTTT.

This clonotype was detected only a few times. The genes are TRBV7-9 and TRBJ2-5; D is perhaps TRBD1 (5 bases). Between the trimmed V and J ends, which lost 5 bases and 1 base, there was a span of 17 bases. Germline values: CDR1 SEHNR, CDR2 FQNEAQ (reference sequence). The CDR3 has 16 amino acids. This chain's CDR3 is CASSPRKGQFQETQYF. In DNA form, the CDR3 reads TGTGCCAGCAGCCCTAGAAAGGGGCAGTTCCAAGAGACCCAGTACTTC.

J is TRBJ2-5 and V is TRBV12-3 or TRBV12-4; D is perhaps TRBD1 (6 bases). Trimming removed 4 bases from V and 7 bases from J, with 13 bases in between. This CDR3 spans 13 amino acids. This CDR3 is CASSSGQLPTQYF. The CDR3, as DNA: TGTGCCAGCAGTTCAGGACAGCTCCCGACCCAGTACTTC.

The chain is built from TRBV6-2 or TRBV6-3 and TRBJ2-1; a weak D match, TRBD2 (6 bases). V was pared by 7 bases and J by 5 bases, with 15 bases between. The germline gives CDR1 MNHEY, CDR2 SVGEGT. This CDR3 has 14 amino acids. For the CDR3, the DNA is TGTGCCAGCAAGACTAGTCGGTATGACAATGAGCAGTTCTTC. Its translation: CASKTSRYDNEQFF.

This clonotype was detected a few times. The genes are TRBV6-1 and TRBJ2-3; 8 bases map to TRBD1. Germline CDR1 and CDR2: MNHNS and SASEGT. The J segment lost 2 bases and the V segment lost 3 bases, leaving 4 bases of the junction unmatched. The CDR3 loop spans 15 amino acids. The CDR3 nucleotides are TGTGCCAGCAGTGATATGACAGGGGCCACAGATACGCAGTATTTT. This codes for CASSDMTGATDTQYF.

The chain couples TRBV10-3 to TRBJ1-1, with D hard to call. The CDR3 consists of 14 residues. In germline, CDR1 is ENHRY, CDR2 SYGVKD. V was clipped by 0 bases and J by 1 base, with 6 bases between them. For the CDR3, the DNA is TGTGCCATCAGTGAGTCAAGCCGGAACACTGAAGCTTTCTTT. It codes for CAISESSRNTEAFF.

The genes are TRBV6-2 or TRBV6-3 and TRBJ1-5; 9 bases are a match to TRBD1. Germline CDR1 is MNHEY and CDR2 is SVGEGT. The CDR3 has 14 residues. Trimming cost V 5 bases and J 6 bases; bases outside gene matches: 5. CDR3 sequence (DNA): TGTGCCAGCAGTGGACAGGGGCCGTTTCAGCCCCAGCATTTT. This encodes CASSGQGPFQPQHF.

Only a few counts were recorded for this clonotype. The genes are TRBV24-1 and TRBJ1-2; 8 positions match TRBD1. V lost 4 bases to trimming and J lost 8 bases; unmatched junction nucleotides: 5. In germline, CDR1 is KGHDR, CDR2 SFDVKD. The CDR3 length is 13 residues. The DNA of the CDR3 is TGTGCCACCAGTGAATTGACAGGGGACGGCTACACCTTC. Its translation: CATSELTGDGYTF.

This clonotype was observed a few times. The gene calls are TRBV7-9 and TRBJ1-2; possible D gene TRBD1, 5 bases. V lost 5 bases and J lost 8, with 15 bases in between. The CDR3 sequence is 13 residues long. Germline V gene data show CDR1 as SEHNR and CDR2 as FQNEAQ (reference sequence). For the CDR3, the DNA is TGTGCCAGCAGCCCGGACACCCGGCAAGGCTACACCTTC. It yields the protein CASSPDTRQGYTF.

In this sample, this clonotype turned up a few times. The rearrangement links TRBV4-1 to TRBJ2-3; 8 bases agree with TRBD2. Unmatched junction bases numbered 5, after V lost 8 bases and J lost 1 base. This CDR3 comprises 14 residues. Germline loops: CDR1 MGHRA, CDR2 YSYEKL. The CDR3 nucleotides read TGCGCCAGCGATTCGGGGGGGGGCACAGATACGCAGTATTTT. Translation: CASDSGGGTDTQYF.

The rearrangement joins TRBV12-3 or TRBV12-4 to TRBJ2-4, with unresolved D. V lost 6 bases and J 4 bases, leaving 19 bases between the germline ends. This CDR3 comprises 16 residues. In DNA form, the CDR3 reads TGTGCCAGCAGCTTCCCGGCCGAGACACCGAAAAACATTCAGTACTTC. Translated: CASSFPAETPKNIQYF.

The V call is TRBV7-8, the J call TRBJ1-6; D possibly corresponds to TRBD1 (5 bases). Germline V CDR1 and CDR2: SGHVS, FQNEAQ. The CDR3 sequence is 15 residues long. Trimming removed 4 bases from V and 6 bases from J, with 13 bases in between. The CDR3 DNA reads as TGTGCCAGCAGCTACCTCGGGGGAAGTAATTCACCCCTCCACTTT. Protein: CASSYLGGSNSPLHF.

This chain connects TRBV28 to TRBJ1-6; weak D call: TRBD1 (5 bases). V shed 6 bases and J shed 1 base, with 19 bases lying between them. The V gene's germline CDR1 is MDHEN and CDR2 SYDVKM. The CDR3 loop spans 18 amino acids. The CDR3 sequence is CASSSPQGGVSYNSPLHF. CDR3 sequence (DNA): TGTGCCAGCAGCTCTCCCCAAGGAGGGGTGTCCTATAATTCACCCCTCCACTTT.

The chain links TRBV7-8 to TRBJ1-5; D gene uncertain. Trimming took off 5 bases at V and 2 bases at J, with 7 bases between the two ends. The CDR3 extends over 13 amino acids. CDR1 SGHVS and CDR2 FQNEAQ come from the germline V gene. The CDR3 region is CASSAEGNQPQHF. CDR3 bases: TGTGCCAGCAGCGCAGAGGGCAATCAGCCCCAGCATTTT. Variable domain in full (rest from reference TRBV7-8 and TRBJ1-5): GAGVSQSPRYKVAKRGQDVALRCDPISGHVSLFWYQQALGQGPEFLTYFQNEAQLDKSGLPSDRFFAERPEGSVSTLKIQRTQQEDSAVYLCASSAEGNQPQHFGDGTRLSIL.